The T cell receptor beta chain described here comes from a study of CD8+ T cells in alopecia areata. Across the study: Treatment ran 6 to 18 months, with 6 months of follow-up afterward. Overall study results and limits: Many of the expanded lesional clones endured in scalp and blood while on tofacitinib. Although TCR sharing was seen in mice, sharing across patients was less clear, possibly for HLA-related reasons. Administration of tofacitinib significantly diminished scalp clonality and expanded CD8+ clones within the top 100.

On this clone: Its cognate antigen is unknown.

RNA was extracted and reverse transcribed into cDNA as the sequencing template. Some clones are missing from TCRdb's copy, which holds only in-frame ones; the method was immunoSEQ multiplex PCR. The sample has some 200,000 clones, more than 45% seen once. Treatment: oral pan-JAK inhibitor, 5-10 mg twice daily. The CDR3 runs to 14 residues. CDR1 is SNHLY, CDR2 FYNNEI, per germline. V dropped 7 bases and J dropped 2; count of bases not matched to a gene: 5. The receptor was derived from a human donor with alopecia areata. V gene TRBV2 combines with J gene TRBJ1-5, with 7 bases lining up with TRBD1. The sequenced sample was CD4+ T cells sorted from blood, obtained at week 4, from a patient treated with tofacitinib. CDR3 coding DNA: TGTGCCAGCAAGGGACAGATACGCAATCAGCCCCAGCATTTT. The encoded protein is CASKGQIRNQPQHF.